These T cell receptor beta chains were read from a single sample in a study of cytomegalovirus exposure and HLA in healthy donors. TCRdb's table, derived via immunoSEQ multiplex PCR, lists solely in-frame clones and lacks some. This sample has under 75,000 clones, with 60% to 80% found just once. The specimen sequenced was PBMCs. The origin of the receptors is a man aged 35 to 55 in good health and CMV-seropositive. CDR3s include the opening cysteine and the closing phenylalanine or tryptophan. Fields, in order: CDR3 protein, CDR3 DNA, J gene, clone size, CDR3 length, V gene, D gene. The D gene is left open where the match is weak. Size values are once, few and many counts, or a class for expanded clones, and some rows have none.

cdr3_aa: CASSSHRTEAFF; cdr3_nt: TGTGCCAGCAGCTCGCATAGAACTGAAGCTTTCTTT; j_call: TRBJ1-1; clone_size: NA; cdr3_length: 12; v_call: TRBV6-1; d_call: NA
cdr3_aa: CAWPHCTILAFSGIFHEQYF; cdr3_nt: TGTGCCTGGCCACATTGCACCATTCTAGCGTTCAGCGGGATATTCCACGAGCAGTACTTC; j_call: TRBJ2-7; clone_size: NA; cdr3_length: 20; v_call: TRBV30; d_call: TRBD2
cdr3_aa: CASSAARPYSSGNTIYF; cdr3_nt: TGTGCCAGCAGCGCCGCCCGTCCTTACAGTAGTGGAAACACCATATATTTT; j_call: TRBJ1-3; clone_size: NA; cdr3_length: 17; v_call: TRBV9; d_call: NA
cdr3_aa: CASSQETYRPRGQFF; cdr3_nt: TGCGCCAGCAGCCAAGAGACGTATCGTCCAAGGGGGCAGTTCTTC; j_call: TRBJ2-1; clone_size: NA; cdr3_length: 15; v_call: TRBV4-1; d_call: NA
cdr3_aa: CAWLQKRFMNTEAFF; cdr3_nt: TGTGCCTGGTTACAAAAACGATTTATGAACACTGAAGCTTTCTTT; j_call: TRBJ1-1; clone_size: NA; cdr3_length: 15; v_call: TRBV30; d_call: NA
cdr3_aa: CASRKREGGTDTQYF; cdr3_nt: TGCGCCAGCAGGAAGCGGGAGGGGGGCACAGATACGCAGTATTTT; j_call: TRBJ2-3; clone_size: once; cdr3_length: 15; v_call: TRBV5-1; d_call: TRBD2
cdr3_aa: CASSPTGIEQFF; cdr3_nt: TGTGCCAGCAGTCCAACAGGGATAGAGCAGTTCTTC; j_call: TRBJ2-1; clone_size: NA; cdr3_length: 12; v_call: TRBV7-9; d_call: NA
cdr3_aa: CASSRPGTGDNEQFF; cdr3_nt: TGCGCCAGCAGCCGTCCTGGGACAGGGGATAATGAGCAGTTCTTC; j_call: TRBJ2-1; clone_size: NA; cdr3_length: 15; v_call: TRBV4-3; d_call: TRBD1
cdr3_aa: CASSFTGDPREGYGYTF; cdr3_nt: TGTGCCAGCAGCTTTACAGGGGACCCTAGGGAAGGGTATGGCTACACCTTC; j_call: TRBJ1-2; clone_size: NA; cdr3_length: 17; v_call: TRBV7-2; d_call: TRBD1
cdr3_aa: CASSNRDTKSYEQYF; cdr3_nt: TGTGCCAGCAGCAACCGGGACACCAAATCCTACGAGCAGTACTTC; j_call: TRBJ2-7; clone_size: NA; cdr3_length: 15; v_call: TRBV11-1; d_call: NA
cdr3_aa: CASSPGRLGQGHQPQHF; cdr3_nt: TGTGCCAGCAGCCCGGGAAGGTTGGGACAGGGACATCAGCCCCAGCATTTT; j_call: TRBJ1-5; clone_size: once; cdr3_length: 17; v_call: TRBV7-9; d_call: TRBD1
cdr3_aa: CASSQEYGNYGYTF; cdr3_nt: TGCGCCAGCAGCCAAGAATACGGTAACTATGGCTACACCTTC; j_call: TRBJ1-2; clone_size: NA; cdr3_length: 14; v_call: TRBV4-3; d_call: NA
cdr3_aa: CAWSSPNAKEQFF; cdr3_nt: TGTGCCTGGAGTTCTCCTAACGCTAAGGAGCAGTTCTTC; j_call: TRBJ2-1; clone_size: NA; cdr3_length: 13; v_call: TRBV30; d_call: NA
cdr3_aa: CASSLHGGAEKLFF; cdr3_nt: TGCGCCAGCAGCCTACACGGGGGGGCTGAAAAACTGTTTTTT; j_call: TRBJ1-4; clone_size: NA; cdr3_length: 14; v_call: TRBV4-1; d_call: NA